This T cell receptor (beta chain) is from a study of metastatic and nonmetastatic thyroid tumors. Before thyroid surgery, none of the patients had received any treatment. This clone occurred many times. Germline CDR1 is SEHNR and CDR2 is FQNEAQ (reference sequence). The CDR3 is 13 amino acids. V lost 5 bases and J lost 5, with 9 bases in between. MiXCR re-clonotyped the PCR reads for TCRdb. The table includes about 49,000 clones, 20% to 25% detected once. The J gene is TRBJ1-4, the V gene TRBV7-9; D is ambiguous. The sample consisted of blood. This receptor was obtained from a female donor with papillary thyroid cancer or a benign thyroid nodule (not recorded which). Some clones in this sample may be carry-over from other donors' samples. CDR3 DNA sequence: TGTGCCAGCAGCGGAGGGATAAATGAAAAACTGTTTTTT. Encoded protein: CASSGGINEKLFF.